The sequence of this T cell receptor beta chain was determined in a study of blood T cell repertoires in COVID-19. The overall study: Collection of acute and convalescent COVID-19 samples took place in the United States, Italy and Spain.

CDR3 length equals 14 residues. Looked up from germline, CDR1 is MNHEY and CDR2 is SVGEGT. V was clipped by 3 bases and J by 5 bases; unmatched bases: 1. Assay used: immunoSEQ multiplex PCR; TCRdb lists only in-frame clones, some missing. The table lists approximately 110,000 clones, 75% to 90% of them singletons. The sequence was obtained from an elderly woman with acute or convalescent COVID-19. The rearrangement links TRBV6-2 or TRBV6-3 to TRBJ2-7; 13 bases agree with TRBD2. The sequenced sample consisted of peripheral blood. The DNA for the CDR3 is TGTGCCAGCAGTTATGGGACTAGCGGGGACGAGCAGTACTTC. This translates into CASSYGTSGDEQYF.